The 3 T cell receptor beta chains presented below share a single source sample, sequenced in a study of blood T cell repertoires in COVID-19. Generated by immunoSEQ multiplex PCR, the TCRdb table keeps only in-frame clones and is missing some. The sample lists some 160,000 clones, roughly 80% seen once, with about 3.4% in the top ten. Sample: PBMCs or T cells enriched from blood (not recorded which). The receptors were gathered from a woman aged 55-70 years who had recovered from COVID-19.

The chain joins TRBV18 to TRBJ2-1, with a weak D call TRBD1 (5 bases). V was clipped by 3 bases and J by 8 bases, with 14 bases between them. The CDR3 is 14 residues long. The germline V gene has CDR1 KGHSH and CDR2 LQKENI. The CDR3 loop reads CASSPSMGPYEQFF. The CDR3 nucleotides are TGTGCCAGCTCACCCTCGATGGGGCCATATGAGCAGTTCTTC.

This clone appeared a single time. The gene calls are TRBV9 and TRBJ2-7, with TRBD1 matching over 8 bases. The trim removed 3 bases at V and 0 bases at J, leaving 5 bases unmatched. CDR1 and CDR2 (germline): SGDLS, YYNGEE. This CDR3 comprises 15 residues. The DNA of the CDR3 is TGTGCCAGCAGCGGTACCGGGACAGGCTCCTACGAGCAGTACTTC. Translation: CASSGTGTGSYEQYF.

The chain carries TRBV25-1 and TRBJ2-1; 7 nucleotides line up with TRBD1. V lost 6 bases to trimming and J lost 4 bases; unmatched junction nucleotides: 3. This CDR3 has 13 amino acids. The V gene's germline CDR1 is MGHDK and CDR2 SYGVNS. In nucleotides, the CDR3 is TGTGCCAGCAGGTTGGGACAGTACAATGAGCAGTTCTTC. Translating gives CASRLGQYNEQFF. Together with reference TRBV25-1 and TRBJ2-1, the CDR3 gives the full variable domain: EADIYQTPRYLVIGTGKKITLECSQTMGHDKMYWYQQDPGMELHLIHYSYGVNSTEKGDLSSESTVSRIRTEHFPLTLESARPSHTSQYLCASRLGQYNEQFFGPGTRLTVL.